This T cell receptor (beta chain) was sequenced in a study of blood T cells in healthy people across ages. There were healthy Caucasian individuals from Russia, aged 6 to 90, serving as donors. Every donor contributed roughly 10 milliliters of peripheral blood by blood draw. Overall study findings and caveats: Possibly, changes in expanded clonotypes were confounded because donor CMV status was unknown. Getting older went along with TCR beta diversity per million T cells dropping roughly linearly.

Alongside a J-beta primer mix, a sample-barcoded 5' primer served in a second PCR lasting roughly 7 to 12 cycles. TCRdb used MiXCR to reprocess the 5' RACE reads, holding one entry per CDR3 protein. The sample lists roughly 900,000 distinct CDR3 sequences, around 30% occurring once. CDR1 SGHTA and CDR2 FQGNSA come from the germline V gene. The CDR3 has 14 amino acids. Between the trimmed V and J ends, which lost 3 bases and 0 bases, there was a span of 8 bases. This clonotype was picked up a small number of times. No antigen is known for it. This TCR was sampled from a woman aged 80 or older in good health. This chain connects TRBV7-2 to TRBJ1-1; D is unresolved. Sequenced material: blood. The CDR3 spells CASSFDTVNTEAFF. Here the CDR3 DNA reads TGTGCCAGCAGCTTTGACACCGTGAACACTGAAGCTTTCTTT.